What follows are 27 T cell receptor beta chains derived from one specimen sequenced in a study of cytotoxic CD8 clonotypes in ibrutinib-treated CLL. The protocol was immunoSEQ multiplex PCR, while the TCRdb copy is restricted to in-frame clones and leaves out a portion. This sample carries approximately 80,000 clones, roughly 86% of them seen once, and the ten largest clones take less than 6.5%. Material: PBMCs, obtained before ibrutinib treatment. These receptors originate from a human donor with chronic lymphocytic leukemia.

The rearrangement links TRBV7-2 to TRBJ2-3, with TRBD1 identical over 8 bases. Germline CDR1 is SGHTA and CDR2 is FQGNSA. This CDR3 has 14 residues. With 3 bases clipped from V and 3 bases from J, the junction kept 2 bases outside the gene matches. The CDR3 DNA sequence: TGTGCCAGCAGCTTGGGACAGGTTACAGATACGCAGTATTTT. Translation: CASSLGQVTDTQYF.

The genes are TRBV7-7 and TRBJ1-1; D is ambiguous. Germline V lookup: CDR1 SSHAT, CDR2 FNYEAQ (reference sequence). The CDR3 has 13 residues. The germline V and J ends were trimmed by 5 bases and 1 base, with 8 bases remaining between them. In DNA, the CDR3 is TGTGCCAGCAGCGTAAATAGGAACACTGAAGCTTTCTTT. Amino acid sequence: CASSVNRNTEAFF.

The rearrangement uses TRBV11-3 and TRBJ2-1; D not certain. The CDR3 length is 14 residues. Trimming left V 4 bases short and J 10 bases short, with 17 bases between. The germline CDR1 and CDR2 sequences are SGHNT and YENEEA. The CDR3, as DNA: TGTGCCAGCAGCTCAGAACTTACCCGATGGGAGCAGTTCTTC. It yields the protein CASSSELTRWEQFF.

This clone has at least ten counts. The gene calls are TRBV15 and TRBJ1-4, with unresolved D. V lost 1 base and J 6 bases, leaving 12 bases between the germline ends. The CDR3 consists of 15 residues. CDR1 LNHNV and CDR2 YYDKDF come from the germline V gene (reference sequence). CDR3 DNA sequence: TGTGCCACCAGCAGAGTACCGGGAGGTTATGAAAAACTGTTTTTT. Encoded protein: CATSRVPGGYEKLFF.

The rearrangement links TRBV6-6 to TRBJ2-5; perhaps TRBD1 as D (6 bases). CDR1 and CDR2 from the germline V gene are MNHNY and SVGAGI (reference sequence). The CDR3 spans 13 residues. V was shortened by 4 bases and J by 4 bases, with 10 bases between the two germline ends. CDR3 residues: CASSSTGGETQYF. The CDR3 nucleotides read TGTGCCAGCAGTTCGACAGGAGGAGAGACCCAGTACTTC.

The chain employs TRBV9 and TRBJ2-7, with 10 nucleotides matching TRBD1. The V gene's germline CDR1 is SGDLS and CDR2 YYNGEE. This CDR3 has 15 residues. Trimming took 3 bases from V and 7 from J; bases not matched to a gene: 10. CDR3: CASSARQGASGEQYF. The DNA of the CDR3 is TGTGCCAGCAGCGCCAGACAGGGGGCCTCGGGAGAGCAGTACTTC.

The chain uses TRBV29-1 and TRBJ1-1; D call uncertain. The CDR3 extends over 15 amino acids. V was shortened by 3 bases and J by 1 base, with 15 bases between the two germline ends. Germline V gene sequence: CDR1 SQVTM, CDR2 ANQGSEA. CDR3 residues: CSVDHHATPNTEAFF. CDR3 coding DNA: TGCAGCGTTGATCATCATGCGACACCGAACACTGAAGCTTTCTTT.

This chain joins TRBV7-8 and TRBJ2-3; 9 bases are shared with TRBD2. This CDR3 spans 15 amino acids. Per germline, CDR1 SGHVS and CDR2 FQNEAQ. The trim removed 4 bases at V and 5 bases at J, leaving 7 bases unmatched. In DNA, the CDR3 is TGTGCCAGCAGCTGGAGTGCGGGAGGGGAAGATACGCAGTATTTT. This codes for CASSWSAGGEDTQYF.

The rearrangement uses TRBV23-1 and TRBJ1-2, with D possibly being TRBD1 (5 bases). TRBV23-1 is known as an ORF, though its function is uncertain. The CDR3 contains 13 residues. Trimming removed 8 bases at V and 0 bases at J, with 10 bases between. CDR3 in amino acids: CASRDSANYGYTF. CDR3 coding DNA: TGCGCCAGCCGGGACTCAGCTAACTATGGCTACACCTTC.

J is TRBJ2-2 and V is TRBV11-3, with 10 bases identical to TRBD2. In germline, CDR1 is SGHNT, CDR2 YENEEA. This CDR3 contains 17 residues. J was trimmed by 6 bases and V by 3 bases; bases with no gene match: 10. The CDR3 reads CASSFRRPSGRPGELFF. CDR3 coding DNA: TGTGCCAGCAGCTTCCGGCGGCCTAGCGGGAGACCCGGGGAGCTGTTTTTT. The variable domain in full, with the rest retrieved from reference TRBV11-3 and TRBJ2-2, is EAGVVQSPRYKIIEKKQPVAFWCNPISGHNTLYWYLQNLGQGPELLIRYENEEAVDDSQLPKDRFSAERLKGVDSTLKIQPAELGDSAVYLCASSFRRPSGRPGELFFGEGSRLTVL.

The chain has TRBV19 and TRBJ1-2, with D tentatively TRBD1 (6 bases). V lost 6 bases and J 6 bases, leaving 20 bases between the germline ends. The germline gives CDR1 LNHDA, CDR2 SQIVND (reference sequence). CDR3 length: 15 amino acids. The CDR3: CASRRLEQGDHGYTF. The CDR3 nucleotides are TGTGCCAGTAGGAGATTAGAACAGGGAGATCATGGCTACACCTTC. Based on the CDR3 plus reference TRBV19 and TRBJ1-2, the full variable domain is DGGITQSPKYLFRKEGQNVTLSCEQNLNHDAMYWYRQDPGQGLRLIYYSQIVNDFQKGDIAEGYSVSREKKESFPLTVTSAQKNPTAFYLCASRRLEQGDHGYTFGSGTRLTVV.

This rearrangement joins TRBV2 to TRBJ2-2, with TRBD2 matching over 7 bases. The CDR3 extends over 17 amino acids. V was pared by 5 bases and J by 1 base, with 10 bases of the junction left unmatched. Per the germline V gene, CDR1 is SNHLY and CDR2 is FYNNEI. CDR3 bases: TGTGCCAGCAGTTTCCGGGGGGTCTACAGGAACACCGGGGAGCTGTTTTTT. It encodes CASSFRGVYRNTGELFF.

V and J are TRBV11-1 and TRBJ2-7; perhaps TRBD2 as D (5 bases). The CDR3 runs 13 residues. CDR1 and CDR2 (germline): SGHAT, FQDESV (reference sequence). V was trimmed by 5 bases and J by 5 bases, leaving 13 bases between them. The CDR3 region is CASSNGLLDEQYF. The CDR3 DNA follows: TGTGCCAGCAGCAACGGACTGCTCGACGAGCAGTACTTC.

This CDR3 reads CATYTPWGNEQFF. The DNA of the CDR3 is TGTGCCACCTACACCCCCTGGGGTAATGAGCAGTTCTTC. This rearrangement joins TRBV7-3 to TRBJ2-1; D call uncertain. V was pared by 10 bases and J by 7 bases, with 17 bases between. CDR1 SGHTA and CDR2 FQGTGA come from the germline V gene. This CDR3 comprises 13 residues.

CDR3 region: CASSLGAGDTQYF. The CDR3, as DNA: TGTGCCAGCAGCCTGGGGGCCGGAGATACGCAGTATTTT. The V gene is TRBV28, the J gene TRBJ2-3; possible D gene TRBD1, 6 bases. The V and J ends lost 6 bases and 5 bases respectively, with 12 bases between them. There are 13 residues in the CDR3. Per germline, CDR1 MDHEN and CDR2 SYDVKM.

The CDR3 region has the DNA TGTGCCAGTATGTCCGGGACTAGCGGGAGTTATTACAATGAGCAGTTCTTC. It is translated as CASMSGTSGSYYNEQFF. The chain couples TRBV19 to TRBJ2-1; TRBD2 matches 14 bases. V trimming: 7 bases; J trimming: 4 bases; junction bases outside the gene matches: 9. This CDR3 has 17 residues. Germline V gene lookup returns CDR1 LNHDA and CDR2 SQIVND (reference sequence).

This rearrangement joins TRBV9 to TRBJ2-3; TRBD1 matches 10 bases. CDR1 and CDR2 from the germline V gene are SGDLS and YYNGEE. The CDR3 covers 14 residues. J was trimmed by 5 bases and V by 4 bases; bases with no gene match: 4. Here the CDR3 reads CASSIDRGLDTQYF. CDR3 in DNA: TGTGCCAGCAGCATTGACAGGGGGCTAGATACGCAGTATTTT.

The chain joins TRBV19 to TRBJ1-2; D uncertain. Trimming took off 2 bases at V and 8 bases at J, with 12 bases between the two ends. The CDR3 runs 13 residues. CDR1 is LNHDA and CDR2 is SQIVND in the germline V gene (reference sequence). CDR3 region: CASSIRQGSGYTF. The DNA of the CDR3 is TGTGCCAGTAGTATACGGCAAGGAAGCGGCTACACCTTC.

As for this clone: Other DNA sequences in the sample encode the same CDR3. The chain links TRBV19 to TRBJ1-2, with D uncertain. The CDR3 is 12 amino acids. V lost 7 bases and J lost 5, with 11 bases in between. Germline CDR1 reads LNHDA; CDR2 reads SQIVND (reference sequence). The CDR3 here is CASTSSNYGYTF. CDR3 in DNA: TGTGCCAGTACTTCCAGTAATTATGGCTACACCTTC. Complete variable domain (other parts from reference TRBV19 and TRBJ1-2): DGGITQSPKYLFRKEGQNVTLSCEQNLNHDAMYWYRQDPGQGLRLIYYSQIVNDFQKGDIAEGYSVSREKKESFPLTVTSAQKNPTAFYLCASTSSNYGYTFGSGTRLTVV.

This clone was detected only once. The chain joins TRBV29-1 to TRBJ1-3, with 8 bases that match TRBD1. The V segment lost 0 bases and the J segment 3 bases; nucleotides outside the gene matches: 13. Germline V gives CDR1 SQVTM, CDR2 ANQGSEA. This CDR3 is 18 amino acids long. CDR3 DNA: TGCAGCGTTGAAGAGGGTTTGGGCAGGGGGCTTCTTGGAAACACCATATATTTT. Its protein product is CSVEEGLGRGLLGNTIYF.

The V call is TRBV9, the J call TRBJ2-1; D is possibly TRBD2 (6 bases). The CDR3 spans 17 residues. Germline assignment: CDR1 SGDLS and CDR2 YYNGEE. V lost 4 bases to trimming and J lost 3 bases, with 20 bases between them. The CDR3 reads CASSPRHQAGIYNEQFF. The CDR3 region has the DNA TGTGCCAGCAGCCCTAGACACCAAGCGGGTATCTACAATGAGCAGTTCTTC. Filled out from reference TRBV9 and TRBJ2-1, the complete variable domain reads DSGVTQTPKHLITATGQRVTLRCSPRSGDLSVYWYQQSLDQGLQFLIQYYNGEERAKGNILERFSAQQFPDLHSELNLSSLELGDSALYFCASSPRHQAGIYNEQFFGPGTRLTVL.

The rearrangement uses TRBV7-9 and TRBJ1-1; D remains unclear. The length of the CDR3 is 15 residues. The V and J ends lost 5 bases and 4 bases respectively, with 17 bases between them. Germline loops: CDR1 SEHNR, CDR2 FQNEAQ (reference sequence). This chain's CDR3 is CASSHASTGLTEAFF. For the CDR3, the DNA is TGTGCCAGCAGCCACGCCTCAACCGGACTCACTGAAGCTTTCTTT. The whole variable domain, remainder taken from reference TRBV7-9 and TRBJ1-1, is DTGVSQNPRHKITKRGQNVTFRCDPISEHNRLYWYRQTLGQGPEFLTYFQNEAQLEKSRLLSDRFSAERPKGSFSTLEIQRTEQGDSAMYLCASSHASTGLTEAFFGQGTRLTVV.

J is TRBJ2-3 and V is TRBV9, with no clear D. Germline V gives CDR1 SGDLS, CDR2 YYNGEE. This CDR3 has 13 residues. Trimming took off 3 bases at V and 0 bases at J, with 5 bases between the two ends. The CDR3 loop reads CASSGGSTDTQYF. DNA of the CDR3: TGTGCCAGCAGCGGAGGTAGCACAGATACGCAGTATTTT. Filled out from reference TRBV9 and TRBJ2-3, the complete variable domain reads DSGVTQTPKHLITATGQRVTLRCSPRSGDLSVYWYQQSLDQGLQFLIQYYNGEERAKGNILERFSAQQFPDLHSELNLSSLELGDSALYFCASSGGSTDTQYFGPGTRLTVL.

This clone showed up just once. The chain couples TRBV14 to TRBJ2-7, with D possibly matching TRBD2 (6 bases). This CDR3 is built from 14 residues. Germline loops: CDR1 SGHDN, CDR2 FVKESK. Trimming took off 4 bases at V and 0 bases at J, with 10 bases between the two ends. CDR3: CASSLRGASYEQYF. The CDR3 nucleotides are TGTGCCAGCAGCCTGCGCGGGGCCTCCTACGAGCAGTACTTC.

The chain uses TRBV7-2 and TRBJ2-5, with a tentative D call TRBD1 (7 bases). Germline V gives CDR1 SGHTA, CDR2 FQGNSA. The CDR3 loop spans 15 amino acids. Trimming took 5 bases from V and 2 from J, leaving 15 bases between them. DNA of the CDR3: TGTGCCAGCAGCCGCGGGACAGTAATACAAGAGACCCAGTACTTC. This sequence encodes CASSRGTVIQETQYF.

This clone was seen once. V and J are TRBV9 and TRBJ2-2; 10 nucleotides agree with TRBD1. In germline, CDR1 is SGDLS, CDR2 YYNGEE. V trimming: 3 bases; J trimming: 3 bases; junction bases outside the gene matches: 2. The CDR3 runs 15 residues. CDR3 sequence reads: CASSAGQGYTGELFF. In DNA, the CDR3 is TGTGCCAGCAGCGCGGGACAGGGGTACACCGGGGAGCTGTTTTTT.

The V call is TRBV19, the J call TRBJ2-7, with D possibly matching TRBD1 (5 bases). CDR3 length: 15 residues. V gave up 5 bases and J gave up 2 bases, with 16 bases separating them. CDR1 and CDR2 from the germline V gene are LNHDA and SQIVND (reference sequence). CDR3 in DNA: TGTGCCAGTAGTCCGGGCGGACATACCCCCTACGAGCAGTACTTC. It specifies CASSPGGHTPYEQYF.